This T cell receptor beta chain was sequenced for a study of cytomegalovirus exposure and HLA in healthy donors. Study-wide results and caveats: A missense DCLRE1C variant was associated with V- and J-gene trimming of TCR beta chains in a later analysis, and an independent cohort replicated the association.

The PCR used 60 Vbeta and 13 Jbeta primers. Only in-frame clones appear in the TCRdb table, and some are missing; sequencing was by immunoSEQ multiplex PCR. The table records more than 140,000 clones, less than 65% of them present only once. J lost 11 bases, V lost 3 bases, and 9 bases had no gene match. Germline CDR1 reads KGHSH; CDR2 reads LQKENI. The CDR3 loop spans 13 amino acids. This clone has more than one count but fewer than ten. Its antigen is not identified. This clonotype was obtained from a woman aged 30 to 39 in good health and CMV-seropositive. Sequenced material: PBMCs. The rearrangement links TRBV18 to TRBJ1-1; 7 bases are shared with TRBD1. The CDR3 loop is CASSPTGVLGAFF. The CDR3 region has the DNA TGTGCCAGCTCACCTACAGGGGTCCTAGGCGCTTTCTTT.